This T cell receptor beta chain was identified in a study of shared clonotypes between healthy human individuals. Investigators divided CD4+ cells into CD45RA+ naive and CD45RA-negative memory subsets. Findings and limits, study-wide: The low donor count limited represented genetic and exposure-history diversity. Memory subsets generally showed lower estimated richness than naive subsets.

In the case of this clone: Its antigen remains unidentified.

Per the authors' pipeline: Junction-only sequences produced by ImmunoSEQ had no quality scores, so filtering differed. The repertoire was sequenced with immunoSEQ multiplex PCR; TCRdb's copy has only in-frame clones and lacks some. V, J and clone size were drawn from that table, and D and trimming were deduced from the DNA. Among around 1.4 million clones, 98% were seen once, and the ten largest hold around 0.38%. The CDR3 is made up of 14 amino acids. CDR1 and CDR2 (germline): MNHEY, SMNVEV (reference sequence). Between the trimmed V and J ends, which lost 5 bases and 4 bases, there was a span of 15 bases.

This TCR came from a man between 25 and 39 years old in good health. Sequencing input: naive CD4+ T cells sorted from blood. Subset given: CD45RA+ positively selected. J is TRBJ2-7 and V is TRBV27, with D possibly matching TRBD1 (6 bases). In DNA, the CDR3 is TGTGCCAGCAGTACCCGGGACAAGACTTACGAGCAGTACTTC. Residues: CASSTRDKTYEQYF.